The entry below describes one TCR beta chain. Germline CDR1 reads LNHDA; CDR2 reads SQIVND (reference sequence). The CDR3 is 13 residues long. The ends were cut back, 1 base at V and 2 bases at J, with 6 bases in the middle. Sequencing was performed with immunoSEQ multiplex PCR; in TCRdb, only in-frame clones are kept and a portion is missing. Found here are roughly 56,000 clones, around 87% of them singletons; the top ten hold approximately 13%. This sample is drawn from a study of blood T cell repertoires in COVID-19. Study-wide background: PBMCs, B-cell-depleted T cells, or T cells provided the cDNA or gDNA that made up the material.

The receptor was derived from a man aged 55 to 70 with active COVID-19. Sample: peripheral blood. The rearrangement joins TRBV19 to TRBJ2-7; a possible D gene is TRBD1 (6 bases). CDR3 sequence reads: CASSIGDTYEQYF. In DNA form, the CDR3 reads TGTGCCAGTAGTATAGGGGACACCTACGAGCAGTACTTC.